This T cell receptor beta chain was captured in a study of blood T cell repertoires in COVID-19. Study-level information: Italy, Spain and the United States were the sources of the convalescent and acute COVID-19 samples. From T cells, B-cell-depleted T cells, or PBMCs came the material, which was cDNA or gDNA.

In the original workflow: Researchers report that nucleated cell counts were estimated from reference gene primer amplification. The assay was immunoSEQ multiplex PCR, and TCRdb's table has in-frame clones only and misses some. The V and J calls and clone size were taken over from that table, and D and trimming were inferred from the DNA. The sample yields about 300,000 clones, around nine tenths seen once. CDR1 SNHLY and CDR2 FYNNEI come from the germline V gene. The CDR3 is made up of 15 amino acids. V gave up 5 bases and J gave up 10 bases; unmatched junction bases: 11. Patients in Seattle were enrolled during active infection, then followed longitudinally.

What was sequenced was peripheral blood. This receptor was identified in a woman aged 25-40 years with COVID-19, enrolled during active disease. V and J are TRBV2 and TRBJ1-6; the match to TRBD1 covers 7 bases. DNA of the CDR3: TGTGCCAGCAGTCCGAGACAGGGTGCGAACTCACCCCTCCACTTT. Protein product: CASSPRQGANSPLHF.